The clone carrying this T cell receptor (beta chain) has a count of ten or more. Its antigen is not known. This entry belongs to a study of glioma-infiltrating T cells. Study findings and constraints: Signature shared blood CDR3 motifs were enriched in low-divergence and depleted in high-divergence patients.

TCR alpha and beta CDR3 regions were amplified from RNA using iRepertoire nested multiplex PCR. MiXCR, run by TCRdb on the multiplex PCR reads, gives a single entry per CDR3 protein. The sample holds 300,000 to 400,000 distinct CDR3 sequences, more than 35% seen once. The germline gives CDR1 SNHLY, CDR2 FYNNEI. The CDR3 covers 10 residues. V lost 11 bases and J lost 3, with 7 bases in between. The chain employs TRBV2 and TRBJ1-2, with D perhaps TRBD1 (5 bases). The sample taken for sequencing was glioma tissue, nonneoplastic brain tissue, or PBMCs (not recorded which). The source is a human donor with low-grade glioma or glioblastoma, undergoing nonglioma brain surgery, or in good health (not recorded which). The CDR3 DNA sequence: TGTGCCCTAGGGGACTATGGCTACACCTTC. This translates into CALGDYGYTF.